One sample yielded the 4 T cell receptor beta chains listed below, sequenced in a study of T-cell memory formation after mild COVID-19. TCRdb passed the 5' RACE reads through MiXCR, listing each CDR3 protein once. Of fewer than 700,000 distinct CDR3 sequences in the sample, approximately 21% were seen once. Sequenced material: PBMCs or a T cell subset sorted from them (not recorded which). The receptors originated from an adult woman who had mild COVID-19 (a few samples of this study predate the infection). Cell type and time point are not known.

The CDR3 nucleotides are TGTGCCACTGTGGGACAGGGGGGAACTGAAGCTTTCTTT. It is translated as CATVGQGGTEAFF. The chain has TRBV19 and TRBJ1-1; the match to TRBD1 covers 11 bases. The CDR3 is 13 residues long. Unmatched junction bases numbered 6, after V lost 10 bases and J lost 5 bases. Germline CDR1 LNHDA, CDR2 SQIVND (reference sequence). Using reference TRBV19 and TRBJ1-1 for the parts outside the CDR3, the full variable domain is DGGITQSPKYLFRKEGQNVTLSCEQNLNHDAMYWYRQDPGQGLRLIYYSQIVNDFQKGDIAEGYSVSREKKESFPLTVTSAQKNPTAFYLCATVGQGGTEAFFGQGTRLTVV.

The CDR3 DNA reads as TGTGCCAGCAGCTTCAAGGGGCAGGGGTACTACGAGCAGTACTTC. Its protein is CASSFKGQGYYEQYF. This chain links TRBV7-9 with TRBJ2-7; tentatively, D is TRBD1 (6 bases). Germline loops: CDR1 SEHNR, CDR2 FQNEAQ (reference sequence). The CDR3 sequence is 15 residues long. Trimming shortened V by 3 bases and J by 3 bases, and 15 bases separated the two germline ends.

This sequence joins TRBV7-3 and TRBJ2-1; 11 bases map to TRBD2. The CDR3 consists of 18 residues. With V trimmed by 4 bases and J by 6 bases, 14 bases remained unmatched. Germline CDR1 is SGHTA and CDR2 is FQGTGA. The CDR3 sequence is CASSSTPGTSGGRNEQFF. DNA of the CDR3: TGTGCCAGCAGCTCGACCCCCGGGACTAGCGGCGGTCGCAATGAGCAGTTCTTC. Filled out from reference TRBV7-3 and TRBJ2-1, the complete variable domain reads GAGVSQTPSNKVTEKGKYVELRCDPISGHTALYWYRQSLGQGPEFLIYFQGTGAADDSGLPNDRFFAVRPEGSVSTLKIQRTERGDSAVYLCASSSTPGTSGGRNEQFFGPGTRLTVL.

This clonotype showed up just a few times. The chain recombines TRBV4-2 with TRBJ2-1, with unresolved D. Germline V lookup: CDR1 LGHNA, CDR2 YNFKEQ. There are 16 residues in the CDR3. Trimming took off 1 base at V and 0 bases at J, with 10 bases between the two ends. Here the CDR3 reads CASSQGGMSSYNEQFF. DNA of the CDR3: TGTGCCAGCAGCCAAGGTGGGATGAGCTCCTACAATGAGCAGTTCTTC.